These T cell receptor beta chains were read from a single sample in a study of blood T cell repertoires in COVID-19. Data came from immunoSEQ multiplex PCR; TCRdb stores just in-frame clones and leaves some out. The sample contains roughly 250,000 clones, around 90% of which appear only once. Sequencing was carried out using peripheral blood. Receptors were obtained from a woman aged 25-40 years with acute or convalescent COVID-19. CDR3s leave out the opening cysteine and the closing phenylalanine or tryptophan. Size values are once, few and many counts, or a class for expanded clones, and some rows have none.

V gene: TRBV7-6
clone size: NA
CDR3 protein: ASSFDRDYTEAF

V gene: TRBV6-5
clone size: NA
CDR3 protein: ASSYSGTDSYEQY

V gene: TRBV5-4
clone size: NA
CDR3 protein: ASSPRGTSGRSSYNEQF

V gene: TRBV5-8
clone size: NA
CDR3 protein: ASSSRLAGFSYNEQF

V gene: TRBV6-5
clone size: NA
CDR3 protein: ASSLDRGPNQPQH

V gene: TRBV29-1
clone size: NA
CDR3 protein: SVGPRQGAYEQY

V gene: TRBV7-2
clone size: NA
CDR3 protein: ASSALAGGVYNEQF

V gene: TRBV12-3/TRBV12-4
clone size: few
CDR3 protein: ASSLDGNTEAF

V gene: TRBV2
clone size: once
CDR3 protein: ASSSRTGGGTEAF

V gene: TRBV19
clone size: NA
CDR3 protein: ASSPRQGHTEAF

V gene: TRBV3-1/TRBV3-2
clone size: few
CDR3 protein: ASSQGGLAGYEQY

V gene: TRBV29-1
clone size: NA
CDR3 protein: SVGWAQGAATEAF

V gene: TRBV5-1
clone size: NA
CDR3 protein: ASSPPGQGVHEQY